The 6 T cell receptor beta chains presented below share a single source sample, sequenced in a study of blood T cell repertoires in COVID-19. Assay used: immunoSEQ multiplex PCR; TCRdb lists only in-frame clones, some missing. The sample holds some 89,000 clones; approximately 78% are singletons and the top ten take 0.95% to 1.5%. Sequenced material: peripheral blood. The receptors derive from an elderly woman with acute or convalescent COVID-19.

V usage is TRBV24-1 and J usage is TRBJ1-5; D ambiguous. The CDR3 runs 12 residues. Trimming stripped 9 bases from V and 5 bases from J, with 10 bases between. CDR1 and CDR2 (germline): KGHDR, SFDVKD. CDR3: CATAQGDQPQHF. CDR3 DNA sequence: TGTGCCACCGCCCAAGGAGATCAGCCCCAGCATTTT.

This clone was picked up a small number of times. The chain employs TRBV7-9 and TRBJ1-6, with a weak D call TRBD1 (6 bases). V dropped 6 bases and J dropped 3 bases, with 9 bases sitting between them. The CDR3 extends over 14 amino acids. Germline lookup yields CDR1 SEHNR and CDR2 FQNEAQ (reference sequence). CDR3 residues: CASRTDSYNSPLHF. In nucleotides, the CDR3 is TGTGCCAGCAGAACGGACAGCTATAATTCACCCCTCCACTTT.

The rearrangement links TRBV18 to TRBJ2-5, with no clear D. CDR1 and CDR2 from the germline V gene are KGHSH and LQKENI. Between the trimmed V and J ends, which lost 3 bases and 8 bases, there was a span of 10 bases. The CDR3 length is 12 residues. This CDR3 is CASSPDQLTQYF. DNA for the CDR3: TGTGCCAGCTCACCTGATCAGTTAACCCAGTACTTC. The variable domain in full, completed from reference TRBV18 and TRBJ2-5, reads NAGVMQNPRHLVRRRGQEARLRCSPMKGHSHVYWYRQLPEEGLKFMVYLQKENIIDESGMPKERFSAEFPKEGPSILRIQQVVRGDSAAYFCASSPDQLTQYFGPGTRLLVL.

The count of this clone is one. The V call is TRBV19, the J call TRBJ2-7; D is uncertain. Trimming pared 5 bases from V and 6 bases from J, leaving 14 bases between. Looked up from germline, CDR1 is LNHDA and CDR2 is SQIVND (reference sequence). The CDR3 sequence is 13 residues long. The CDR3 is CASSQAGSLEQYF. The DNA for the CDR3 is TGTGCCAGTAGTCAGGCTGGAAGCCTCGAGCAGTACTTC.

In this sample, this clone turned up once. This chain uses TRBV18 with TRBJ2-4, with 13 bases fitting TRBD2. Trimming removed 1 base from V and 0 bases from J; junction bases left unmatched: 3. The V gene's germline CDR1 is KGHSH and CDR2 LQKENI. The CDR3 sequence is 18 residues long. CDR3 sequence: CASSPRGLAGKAKNIQYF. The CDR3 DNA reads TGTGCCAGCTCACCACGGGGACTAGCGGGAAAAGCCAAAAACATTCAGTACTTC.

As regards this clone: Sequence at one end of the junction differs from germline and may be a read error. V gene TRBV7-9 combines with J gene TRBJ1-2; 7 positions match TRBD1. Germline CDR1 SEHNR, CDR2 FQNEAQ (reference sequence). The CDR3 spans 14 residues. CDR3 bases: TGTGCCAGCCTCCGGACAGGAACTAATTATGGCTACACCTTC. Protein product: CASLRTGTNYGYTF.